These 21 T cell receptor beta chains share one sample of origin, sequenced in a study of response to subunit inactivated influenza vaccine. TCRdb processed the RT-PCR reads anew with MiXCR; each CDR3 protein has one entry. The sample records 500,000 to 600,000 distinct CDR3 sequences, roughly 10% being singletons. The sample consisted of PBMCs from blood, taken on the day of vaccination. These TCRs come from a man aged 50-60 years who received an inactivated influenza vaccine.

At least ten counts were recorded for this clonotype. This chain links TRBV5-6 with TRBJ2-7; the match to TRBD1 covers 7 bases. Trimming at V came to 2 bases and at J to 2 bases, leaving 1 base not matched to a gene. CDR3 length: 13 residues. The germline V gene encodes CDR1 SGHDT and CDR2 YYEEEE. The CDR3 DNA sequence: TGTGCCAGCAGCTTTGGGACAGCCTACGAGCAGTACTTC. Protein: CASSFGTAYEQYF.

This clonotype was recorded a few times. The genes are TRBV29-1 and TRBJ2-3, with 8 bases that match TRBD2. J lost 3 bases, V lost 4 bases, and 6 bases had no gene match. The CDR3 totals 14 residues. Germline V gives CDR1 SQVTM, CDR2 ANQGSEA. In nucleotides, the CDR3 is TGCAGCGTTGCCCTCACTAGCGGAACAGATACGCAGTATTTT. This codes for CSVALTSGTDTQYF.

The V and J genes are TRBV28 and TRBJ2-1; TRBD2 matches at 7 bases. Germline V gives CDR1 MDHEN, CDR2 SYDVKM. The ends lost 7 bases at V and 8 bases at J; junction bases unmatched: 14. The length of the CDR3 is 15 residues. The CDR3 bases are TGTGCCAGCATCGCGGAGGTTCCAGGGAGGGATGAGCAGTTCTTC. Its translation is CASIAEVPGRDEQFF.

The rearrangement uses TRBV28 and TRBJ2-3; 9 nucleotides align to TRBD2. Trimming cost V 5 bases and J 2 bases; bases outside gene matches: 5. The CDR3 consists of 15 residues. Germline V gene data show CDR1 as MDHEN and CDR2 as SYDVKM. The CDR3 loop reads CASSQTSGNTDTQYF. In DNA form, the CDR3 reads TGTGCCAGCAGTCAGACTAGCGGAAACACAGATACGCAGTATTTT.

The V call is TRBV20-1, the J call TRBJ2-7, with D maybe TRBD2 (6 bases). The CDR3 length is 14 residues. Germline CDR1 reads DFQATT; CDR2 reads SNEGSKA (reference sequence). V was cut by 3 bases and J by 7 bases, with 19 bases left in between. CDR3 DNA: TGCAGTGCTAGCCCCATGGGGGTTGCGGGGGAGCAGTACTTC. This translates into CSASPMGVAGEQYF.

This clonotype was seen a handful of times. The chain couples TRBV4-3 to TRBJ1-4; 8 nucleotides match TRBD1. Germline V gene sequence: CDR1 LGHNA, CDR2 YSLEER. The V and J ends lost 4 bases and 4 bases, in that order; junction bases with no gene match: 5. The CDR3 is 15 amino acids. The CDR3: CASSLEGQDNEKLFF. The CDR3 DNA follows: TGCGCCAGCAGCCTAGAGGGACAGGATAATGAAAAACTGTTTTTT.

This clonotype was seen ten or more times. J is TRBJ2-5 and V is TRBV10-2, with D possibly TRBD1 on 6 matching bases. CDR1 is WSHSY and CDR2 is SAAADI in the germline V gene. The CDR3 is made up of 14 amino acids. Trimming shortened V by 5 bases and J by 1 base, and 11 bases separated the two germline ends. In DNA, the CDR3 is TGCGCCAGCAGTTTTTCAGGGGCCCAAGAGACCCAGTACTTC. Translated, it gives CASSFSGAQETQYF.

This clonotype has more than one count but fewer than ten. The chain links TRBV4-1 to TRBJ1-6; no clear D. V was pared by 1 base and J by 6 bases, with 19 bases between. Germline CDR1 and CDR2: MGHRA and YSYEKL. This CDR3 spans 18 amino acids. CDR3: CASSQVPHPLGLNSPLHF. As DNA, the CDR3 is TGCGCCAGCAGCCAAGTCCCCCACCCTCTTGGACTTAATTCACCCCTCCACTTT.

The chain combines TRBV28 with TRBJ2-5; D perhaps matches TRBD2 (5 bases). The V end lost 4 bases, the J end lost 4 bases, and 19 bases lay between the germline ends. CDR3 size: 16 residues. Germline assignment: CDR1 MDHEN and CDR2 SYDVKM. CDR3 in amino acids: CASSSVVIHEGETQYF. DNA for the CDR3: TGTGCCAGCAGTTCGGTAGTGATCCACGAGGGAGAGACCCAGTACTTC.

This clonotype was detected a few times. The rearrangement links TRBV5-6 to TRBJ1-1, with D hard to call. CDR1 and CDR2 (germline): SGHDT, YYEEEE. This CDR3 is 13 amino acids long. V was shortened by 3 bases and J by 7 bases, with 13 bases between the two germline ends. CDR3 residues: CASSWGPTGEAFF. The CDR3 DNA follows: TGTGCCAGCAGCTGGGGTCCAACCGGTGAAGCTTTCTTT. Combining the CDR3 with reference TRBV5-6 and TRBJ1-1 gives the whole variable domain DAGVTQSPTHLIKTRGQQVTLRCSPKSGHDTVSWYQQALGQGPQFIFQYYEEEERQRGNFPDRFSGHQFPNYSSELNVNALLLGDSALYLCASSWGPTGEAFFGQGTRLTVV.

This clonotype was counted between two and nine times. The chain joins TRBV5-1 to TRBJ1-1; unclear D gene. Germline CDR1 reads SGHRS; CDR2 reads YFSETQ. The CDR3 extends over 15 amino acids. V was shortened by 0 bases and J by 3 bases, with 12 bases between the two germline ends. The CDR3 loop is CASSLDEVGYTEAFF. CDR3 DNA sequence: TGCGCCAGCAGCTTGGACGAGGTCGGTTACACTGAAGCTTTCTTT.

The chain carries TRBV29-1 and TRBJ1-5, with TRBD1 matching 10 bases. V was pared by 6 bases and J by 6 bases, with 8 bases of the junction left unmatched. This CDR3 is built from 14 residues. Germline CDR1 and CDR2: SQVTM and ANQGSEA. The CDR3 spells CSVGLTGGGQPQHF. For the CDR3, the DNA is TGCAGCGTGGGACTGACAGGGGGCGGTCAGCCCCAGCATTTT.

The J gene is TRBJ1-2, the V gene TRBV7-9; tentative D call: TRBD1 (5 bases). CDR1 and CDR2 from the germline V gene are SEHNR and FQNEAQ (reference sequence). The CDR3 is 15 amino acids. With 4 bases removed from V and 6 bases from J, the gap between germline ends came to 18 bases. For the CDR3, the DNA is TGTGCCAGCAGCTCCATACGGGGACCGGCAAATGGCTACACCTTC. Translated, it gives CASSSIRGPANGYTF. Full variable domain (missing parts from reference TRBV7-9 and TRBJ1-2): DTGVSQNPRHKITKRGQNVTFRCDPISEHNRLYWYRQTLGQGPEFLTYFQNEAQLEKSRLLSDRFSAERPKGSFSTLEIQRTEQGDSAMYLCASSSIRGPANGYTFGSGTRLTVV.

The chain combines TRBV12-3 or TRBV12-4 with TRBJ2-1, with 9 bases aligning to TRBD1. V was clipped by 6 bases and J by 9 bases; unmatched bases: 9. The CDR3 runs 14 residues. CDR3 sequence: CASRAGTGLSEQFF. In DNA, the CDR3 is TGTGCCAGCAGGGCCGGGACAGGGTTAAGTGAGCAGTTCTTC.

The chain is built from TRBV24-1 and TRBJ2-1, with D tentatively TRBD2 (6 bases). The germline CDR1 and CDR2 sequences are KGHDR and SFDVKD. The V gene lost 3 bases and the J gene lost 12 bases, with 23 bases spanning the gap. The CDR3 runs to 16 residues. In DNA form, the CDR3 reads TGTGCCACCAGTGATCCCTCGACTAGATTCCATTCCCTGCAGTTCTTC. Its translation: CATSDPSTRFHSLQFF.

The chain has TRBV7-9 and TRBJ2-6; D gene unclear. Germline V CDR1 and CDR2: SEHNR, FQNEAQ (reference sequence). V shed 7 bases and J shed 0 bases, with 10 bases lying between them. The CDR3 is 15 residues long. The CDR3 DNA is TGTGCCAGCACTTGGGTCCGCTCTGGGGCCAACGTCCTGACTTTC. Amino acids: CASTWVRSGANVLTF.

This clonotype was detected a few times. The rearrangement joins TRBV7-9 to TRBJ1-5, with D possibly matching TRBD1 (5 bases). Germline CDR1 reads SEHNR; CDR2 reads FQNEAQ (reference sequence). The V end lost 2 bases, the J end lost 2 bases, and 13 bases lay between the germline ends. This CDR3 is 16 amino acids long. The CDR3 bases are TGTGCCAGCAGCTTAATGACGGACACTGGCAATCAGCCCCAGCATTTT. It yields the protein CASSLMTDTGNQPQHF. The variable domain in full, with the rest retrieved from reference TRBV7-9 and TRBJ1-5, is DTGVSQNPRHKITKRGQNVTFRCDPISEHNRLYWYRQTLGQGPEFLTYFQNEAQLEKSRLLSDRFSAERPKGSFSTLEIQRTEQGDSAMYLCASSLMTDTGNQPQHFGDGTRLSIL.

The chain uses TRBV6-2 or TRBV6-3 and TRBJ2-7; D unclear. The CDR3 is 15 residues long. V lost 5 bases and J lost 6, with 20 bases in between. Germline assignment: CDR1 MNHEY and CDR2 SVGEGT. Written as DNA, the CDR3 is TGTGCCAGCAGTAGTTTTACACACGGACCTTGCGAGCAGTACTTC. Residues: CASSSFTHGPCEQYF.

The chain is built from TRBV19 and TRBJ2-2; TRBD2 matches 11 bases. CDR3 size: 19 residues. The V gene's germline CDR1 is LNHDA and CDR2 SQIVND (reference sequence). V dropped 5 bases and J dropped 0; count of bases not matched to a gene: 11. The CDR3 sequence is CASSLGLAGGLANTGELFF. The CDR3 bases are TGTGCCAGTAGTCTCGGTCTAGCGGGAGGTTTGGCGAACACCGGGGAGCTGTTTTTT.

There are a few counts of this clonotype. The chain recombines TRBV27 with TRBJ1-6, with 9 nucleotides matching TRBD1. From germline, CDR1 is MNHEY and CDR2 SMNVEV (reference sequence). The J segment lost 6 bases and the V segment lost 7 bases, leaving 10 bases of the junction unmatched. This CDR3 has 16 amino acids. The CDR3 bases are TGTGCCAGCACCCGTCGGACAGGGGTAATTAATTCACCCCTCCACTTT. Translation: CASTRRTGVINSPLHF.

V usage is TRBV6-1 and J usage is TRBJ2-3, with D possibly being TRBD2 (6 bases). CDR1 MNHNS and CDR2 SASEGT come from the germline V gene. The CDR3 has 15 residues. The V and J ends lost 9 bases and 0 bases respectively, with 16 bases between them. CDR3 nucleotides: TGTGCCAGTTCTAGGGCGGGGTCTAGCACAGATACGCAGTATTTT. The encoded protein is CASSRAGSSTDTQYF.